These 29 T cell receptor beta chains share one sample of origin, sequenced in a study of spatial heterogeneity in lung cancer. Specified time point: sample taken at primary tumor resection. Whole RNA, isolated from tumor, nontumor lung or frozen PBMC, was sequenced without prior sorting. A single record per CDR3 protein comes from TCRdb applying MiXCR to the 5' RACE reads. This table has about 45,000 distinct CDR3 sequences, approximately 12% appearing once. The specimen comprised PBMCs, sampled at surgery. These receptors were collected from a female donor with early-stage non-small cell lung cancer.

This clonotype was recorded at least ten times. The CDR3 sequence: CASSLVGGELFF. Written as DNA, the CDR3 is TGTGCCAGCAGCTTAGTGGGCGGGGAGCTGTTTTTT. The gene calls are TRBV11-2 and TRBJ2-2; D not certain. The CDR3 consists of 12 residues. With 1 base removed from V and 7 bases from J, the gap between germline ends came to 4 bases. CDR1 is SGHAT, CDR2 FQNNGV, per germline.

This clonotype was seen more than once but under ten times. As DNA, the CDR3 is TGCGCCAGCCGGAGGGACCCTAGTGAGACCCAGTACTTC. The encoded protein is CASRRDPSETQYF. The rearrangement joins TRBV10-2 to TRBJ2-5; maybe TRBD2 (6 bases). The CDR3 spans 13 residues. V was shortened by 8 bases and J by 5 bases, with 15 bases between the two germline ends. Germline CDR1 and CDR2: WSHSY and SAAADI.

This clonotype has just a few counts. V is TRBV19 and J is TRBJ1-2, with D hard to call. The V gene lost 6 bases and the J gene lost 4 bases, with 21 bases spanning the gap. The CDR3 covers 16 residues. Germline V gives CDR1 LNHDA, CDR2 SQIVND (reference sequence). CDR3 residues: CASSTNGVEAGYGYTF. Here the CDR3 DNA reads TGTGCCAGTAGCACAAACGGGGTAGAAGCTGGCTATGGCTACACCTTC.

This clonotype showed up many times. The rearrangement uses TRBV25-1 and TRBJ1-2; D gene uncertain. Germline CDR1 MGHDK, CDR2 SYGVNS. Trimming pared 2 bases from V and 4 bases from J, leaving 8 bases between. There are 13 residues in the CDR3. CDR3 DNA sequence: TGTGCCAGCAGTGAAGACGGTATCTATGGCTACACCTTC. Its translation: CASSEDGIYGYTF.

Only a few counts were recorded for this clonotype. The chain employs TRBV20-1 and TRBJ2-2; 8 nucleotides agree with TRBD2. Per the germline V gene, CDR1 is DFQATT and CDR2 is SNEGSKA (reference sequence). Trimming removed 2 bases from V and 0 bases from J; junction bases left unmatched: 5. This CDR3 comprises 16 residues. The CDR3: CSARLSGASNTGELFF. The CDR3 nucleotides are TGCAGTGCTAGACTTAGCGGGGCCTCGAACACCGGGGAGCTGTTTTTT.

This clonotype has at least ten counts. The V call is TRBV6-2 or TRBV6-3, the J call TRBJ1-2, with TRBD1 matching over 7 bases. CDR1 is MNHEY, CDR2 SVGEGT, per germline. V was clipped by 5 bases and J by 1 base; unmatched bases: 7. CDR3 length equals 15 residues. The CDR3 DNA is TGTGCCAGCAGTACGGGACAGCCGGTTAACTATGGCTACACCTTC. Translated, it gives CASSTGQPVNYGYTF.

The chain is built from TRBV7-9 and TRBJ1-1, with 7 bases fitting TRBD1. The length of the CDR3 is 13 residues. Germline V gene lookup returns CDR1 SEHNR and CDR2 FQNEAQ (reference sequence). V trimming: 5 bases; J trimming: 5 bases; junction bases outside the gene matches: 5. The CDR3 region has the DNA TGTGCCAGCAGCCCAGGGGGGGGTACTGAAGCTTTCTTT. Protein sequence: CASSPGGGTEAFF.

This clonotype was found many times. The chain is built from TRBV20-1 and TRBJ1-1; D not resolved. The CDR3 has 14 residues. Germline assignment: CDR1 DFQATT and CDR2 SNEGSKA (reference sequence). V shed 5 bases and J shed 2 bases, with 15 bases lying between them. This CDR3 reads CSAFLRMLNTEAFF. In nucleotides, the CDR3 is TGCAGTGCTTTTCTTCGGATGTTAAACACTGAAGCTTTCTTT.

CDR3 nucleotide sequence: TGCAGTGCTAGCGTTCGAAACTATGGCTACACCTTC. Translated: CSASVRNYGYTF. V usage is TRBV20-1 and J usage is TRBJ1-2; D gene ambiguous. Germline lookup yields CDR1 DFQATT and CDR2 SNEGSKA (reference sequence). V was trimmed by 3 bases and J by 2 bases, leaving 7 bases between them. The CDR3 is made up of 12 amino acids.

CDR3 nucleotide sequence: TGCGCCAGCAGCTTGCGGGACAGGGGTCAATATGCGAACACCGGGGAGCTGTTTTTT. This gives the protein CASSLRDRGQYANTGELFF. This chain connects TRBV5-1 to TRBJ2-2; 10 nucleotides align to TRBD1. In germline, CDR1 is SGHRS, CDR2 YFSETQ. V dropped 1 base and J dropped 0; count of bases not matched to a gene: 9. The CDR3 loop spans 19 amino acids.

This clonotype was recorded once. This chain uses TRBV6-2 or TRBV6-3 with TRBJ1-2, with D possibly being TRBD1 (5 bases). This CDR3 is built from 16 residues. Per germline, CDR1 MNHEY and CDR2 SVGEGT. V was pared by 5 bases and J by 4 bases, with 20 bases between. The chain's CDR3 is CASSQVRDGFPYGYTF. The CDR3 DNA reads as TGTGCCAGCAGTCAAGTCCGGGACGGGTTCCCCTATGGCTACACCTTC.

The chain uses TRBV5-1 and TRBJ2-7; TRBD1 matches at 12 bases. The germline V gene has CDR1 SGHRS and CDR2 YFSETQ. This CDR3 comprises 14 residues. V lost 4 bases, J lost 6 bases, and 5 bases stayed unmatched. The CDR3 DNA follows: TGCGCCAGCAGCACGGGACAGGGGGCAGTCGAGCAGTACTTC. Translating it yields CASSTGQGAVEQYF.

This clonotype was seen only a few times. The chain links TRBV5-1 to TRBJ1-1; 11 bases line up with TRBD1. Germline V gene sequence: CDR1 SGHRS, CDR2 YFSETQ. The CDR3 covers 14 residues. J lost 4 bases, V lost 5 bases, and 4 bases had no gene match. CDR3 sequence reads: CASRYGTGGTEAFF. For the CDR3, the DNA is TGCGCCAGCAGATACGGGACAGGGGGCACTGAAGCTTTCTTT. Complete variable domain (other parts from reference TRBV5-1 and TRBJ1-1): KAGVTQTPRYLIKTRGQQVTLSCSPISGHRSVSWYQQTPGQGLQFLFEYFSETQRNKGNFPGRFSGRQFSNSRSEMNVSTLELGDSALYLCASRYGTGGTEAFFGQGTRLTVV.

In its sample, this clonotype was seen a few times. J is TRBJ1-1 and V is TRBV6-4; perhaps TRBD1 as D (5 bases). Germline loops: CDR1 MRHNA, CDR2 SNTAGT. Trimming left V 4 bases short and J 4 bases short, with 10 bases between. CDR3 size: 13 residues. CDR3 nucleotide sequence: TGTGCCAGCAGTGTGAGCGGGGGCACTGAAGCTTTCTTT. Translating gives CASSVSGGTEAFF.

This clonotype has more than one count but fewer than ten. The chain combines TRBV6-1 with TRBJ1-1; D ambiguous. Trimming shortened V by 6 bases and J by 3 bases, and 2 bases separated the two germline ends. Germline V CDR1 and CDR2: MNHNS, SASEGT. This CDR3 region has 10 residues. This CDR3 is CASRYTEAFF. CDR3 DNA: TGTGCCAGCAGATACACTGAAGCTTTCTTT.

The chain combines TRBV18 with TRBJ1-1; a possible D gene is TRBD1 (6 bases). CDR1 and CDR2 from the germline V gene are KGHSH and LQKENI. CDR3 length equals 15 residues. Trimming shortened V by 3 bases and J by 4 bases, and 15 bases separated the two germline ends. CDR3 loop: CASSPPQGSGTEAFF. DNA of the CDR3: TGTGCCAGCTCACCCCCTCAGGGGAGCGGCACTGAAGCTTTCTTT.

This clonotype occurred many times. The chain joins TRBV18 to TRBJ1-1; D gene uncertain. From germline, CDR1 is KGHSH and CDR2 LQKENI. Deletions cut 6 bases from V and 5 bases from J, with 16 bases between. This CDR3 is built from 14 residues. CDR3 residues: CASSPGRLRTEAFF. For the CDR3, the DNA is TGTGCCAGCTCCCCCGGCCGGTTAAGGACTGAAGCTTTCTTT.

V usage is TRBV2 and J usage is TRBJ2-1, with D tentatively TRBD1 (6 bases). The germline V gene has CDR1 SNHLY and CDR2 FYNNEI. This CDR3 is 12 amino acids long. Trimming removed 8 bases at V and 7 bases at J, with 12 bases between. The CDR3: CASALQGNEQFF. The CDR3 nucleotides are TGTGCCAGCGCTTTACAGGGAAATGAGCAGTTCTTC.

In this sample, this clonotype turned up many times. This chain links TRBV19 with TRBJ1-1; no definite D call. The germline V gene has CDR1 LNHDA and CDR2 SQIVND (reference sequence). The CDR3 contains 15 residues. Trimming removed 5 bases at V and 0 bases at J, with 13 bases between. The CDR3 reads CASSSRTELNTEAFF. The CDR3 DNA follows: TGTGCCAGTAGTTCACGGACGGAATTGAACACTGAAGCTTTCTTT. Full variable domain (missing parts from reference TRBV19 and TRBJ1-1): DGGITQSPKYLFRKEGQNVTLSCEQNLNHDAMYWYRQDPGQGLRLIYYSQIVNDFQKGDIAEGYSVSREKKESFPLTVTSAQKNPTAFYLCASSSRTELNTEAFFGQGTRLTVV.

The CDR3 loop is CASSLDRPNGQYF. As DNA, the CDR3 is TGTGCCAGCAGCTTGGACAGGCCCAACGGGCAGTACTTC. This chain joins TRBV11-2 and TRBJ2-7; 7 bases match TRBD1. The CDR3 is made up of 13 amino acids. In germline, CDR1 is SGHAT, CDR2 FQNNGV. With 3 bases clipped from V and 9 bases from J, the junction kept 8 bases outside the gene matches.

The gene calls are TRBV6-2 or TRBV6-3 and TRBJ2-2; D gene unclear. The CDR3 is 13 amino acids. Germline V CDR1 and CDR2: MNHEY, SVGEGT. Trimming pared 7 bases from V and 5 bases from J, leaving 11 bases between. In nucleotides, the CDR3 is TGTGCCAGCACTTTAGGATATACCGGGGAGCTGTTTTTT. Translating gives CASTLGYTGELFF.

There are a few counts of this clonotype. This sequence joins TRBV12-3 or TRBV12-4 and TRBJ1-3, with D unresolved. The length of the CDR3 is 15 residues. Trimming cost V 6 bases and J 3 bases, with 15 bases left between them. CDR3 in DNA: TGTGCCAGCAGCCCCTGGCCGGGAAGTGGAAACACCATATATTTT. This sequence encodes CASSPWPGSGNTIYF.

This clonotype was recorded once. The chain is built from TRBV19 and TRBJ1-5; no reliable D call. Germline CDR1 reads LNHDA; CDR2 reads SQIVND (reference sequence). The CDR3 is made up of 14 amino acids. V dropped 5 bases and J dropped 3 bases, with 11 bases sitting between them. The CDR3 region is CASSSDGPNQPQHF. DNA of the CDR3: TGTGCCAGTAGTTCGGACGGTCCCAATCAGCCCCAGCATTTT.

This clonotype was seen many times. The genes are TRBV5-1 and TRBJ1-1; TRBD1 agrees at 11 bases. This CDR3 contains 17 residues. Germline values: CDR1 SGHRS, CDR2 YFSETQ. V gave up 2 bases and J gave up 0 bases; unmatched junction bases: 6. The CDR3 DNA follows: TGCGCCAGCAGCTTCGGACAGGGGGCCACCATGAACACTGAAGCTTTCTTT. Translation gives CASSFGQGATMNTEAFF.

The chain recombines TRBV4-2 with TRBJ2-1; possible D gene TRBD2, 6 bases. Germline-derived CDR1 and CDR2 are LGHNA and YNFKEQ. The CDR3 runs to 15 residues. Deletions cut 0 bases from V and 2 bases from J, with 8 bases between. This CDR3 is CASSQDPGAYNEQFF. As DNA, the CDR3 is TGTGCCAGCAGCCAAGATCCGGGGGCCTACAATGAGCAGTTCTTC.

This clonotype was seen a handful of times. The chain recombines TRBV11-2 with TRBJ2-7; 7 positions match TRBD2. The CDR3 has 14 residues. Trimming cost V 5 bases and J 0 bases; bases outside gene matches: 4. The V gene's germline CDR1 is SGHAT and CDR2 FQNNGV. This chain's CDR3 is CASSIGTTSYEQYF. The CDR3 bases are TGTGCCAGCAGCATCGGGACTACCTCCTACGAGCAGTACTTC.

This clonotype was seen a handful of times. The chain employs TRBV14 and TRBJ2-5; D may match TRBD1 or TRBD2 (5 bases each). V lost 3 bases and J 5 bases, leaving 22 bases between the germline ends. CDR1 and CDR2 from the germline V gene are SGHDN and FVKESK. The CDR3 length is 17 residues. Here the CDR3 DNA reads TGTGCCAGCAGCCACCGGGCTACTGGAACGGGGACGGAGACCCAGTACTTC. Translation gives CASSHRATGTGTETQYF.

The chain uses TRBV6-1 and TRBJ2-3; tentative D call: TRBD1 (5 bases). V shed 1 base and J shed 0 bases, with 8 bases lying between them. From germline, CDR1 is MNHNS and CDR2 SASEGT. The CDR3 totals 15 residues. The CDR3 DNA is TGTGCCAGCAGTGAAGTAAGGGGCAGCACAGATACGCAGTATTTT. Amino acid sequence: CASSEVRGSTDTQYF.

The chain uses TRBV6-1 and TRBJ2-7; 9 bases align to TRBD2. The trim removed 4 bases at V and 6 bases at J, leaving 7 bases unmatched. Germline V gives CDR1 MNHNS, CDR2 SASEGT. This CDR3 is 14 amino acids long. CDR3 bases: TGTGCCAGCAGTGTAGAGATACTAGCGGGCGAGCAGTACTTC. Protein sequence: CASSVEILAGEQYF.